This passage covers 10 T cell receptor beta chains from one sample sequenced in a study of monozygotic twins with inflammatory bowel disease. TCRdb reprocessed the 5' RACE reads; each CDR3 protein has one entry and no DNA is given. Its table lists 300,000 to 450,000 distinct CDR3 sequences. What was sequenced was blood. These receptors were taken from a human donor with ulcerative colitis or Crohn's disease, or a healthy co-twin of an affected twin (not recorded which).

This sequence joins TRBV29-1 and TRBJ2-3; as DNA is missing, the TRBD1 call by TCRdb cannot be tested. Per the germline V gene, CDR1 is SQVTM and CDR2 is ANQGSEA. The CDR3 spans 14 residues. CDR3 residues: CSVEWDRGKDTQYF.

The chain employs TRBV11-2 and TRBJ2-7; TCRdb indicates TRBD1, and absent DNA this call remains unverified. Germline CDR1 SGHAT, CDR2 FQNNGV. The CDR3 runs to 19 residues. The CDR3 region is CASSLVGRGGPKRPYEQYF.

The J gene is TRBJ2-7, the V gene TRBV5-1. Per the germline V gene, CDR1 is SGHRS and CDR2 is YFSETQ. This CDR3 region has 13 residues. The CDR3: CASRYPGSYEQYF.

This chain connects TRBV5-1 to TRBJ1-2; TCRdb lists TRBD1, though no DNA is available to test this call. From germline, CDR1 is SGHRS and CDR2 YFSETQ. The CDR3 is 14 amino acids. The CDR3 is CASSSDRGKGGYTF.

The chain joins TRBV4-1 to TRBJ2-1; the D gene TCRdb calls, TRBD1, cannot be checked with no DNA. Germline CDR1 reads MGHRA; CDR2 reads YSYEKL. There are 13 residues in the CDR3. The CDR3: CASSLLQDNEQFF.

J is TRBJ2-3 and V is TRBV18; TCRdb picks TRBD2, but there is no DNA to check that call. This CDR3 has 17 residues. Germline CDR1 KGHSH, CDR2 LQKENI. The CDR3 spells CASSPGSGTPAGDTQYF.

The rearrangement links TRBV7-6 to TRBJ1-1; TCRdb outputs TRBD1, but without DNA this stays unchecked. Germline V gene lookup returns CDR1 SGHVS and CDR2 FNYEAQ. The CDR3 runs to 16 residues. This chain's CDR3 is CASSLSGGGWGTEAFF.

The chain joins TRBV5-1 to TRBJ2-3; the D call of TRBD1 rests on TCRdb alone, since no DNA is present to check it. This CDR3 has 13 amino acids. Per the germline V gene, CDR1 is SGHRS and CDR2 is YFSETQ. The chain's CDR3 is CASRLSGDGTQYF. Full variable domain (rest looked up from reference TRBV5-1 and TRBJ2-3): KAGVTQTPRYLIKTRGQQVTLSCSPISGHRSVSWYQQTPGQGLQFLFEYFSETQRNKGNFPGRFSGRQFSNSRSEMNVSTLELGDSALYLCASRLSGDGTQYFGPGTRLTVL.

The V and J genes are TRBV6-2 or TRBV6-3 and TRBJ1-5; TCRdb's D call, TRBD1, is unchecked because there is no DNA. CDR3 length: 17 residues. The germline V gene has CDR1 MNHEY and CDR2 SVGEGT. The CDR3 here is CASSYNLVSGRNQPQHF.

CDR3 residues: CSVPATYNEQFF. V gene TRBV20-1 combines with J gene TRBJ2-1. This CDR3 comprises 12 residues. Germline V gives CDR1 DFQATT, CDR2 SNEGSKA (reference sequence).